Sequencing of this TCR beta chain was carried out in a study of vaccination and CD4 T cells after COVID-19. Whole-study context: The convalescents were made up of six males and four females, two of whom were Hispanic. Overlapping peptides covering the spike proteins of SARS-CoV-2, HCoV-NL63, HCoV-OC43 and HCoV-229E were added to stimulate cells.

Treatment denoted: roughly ten-day PBMC culture with coronavirus spike peptide pools or control peptides (ViraFEST assay). The study sequenced cultured CD4+ T cell DNA using the Oncomine TCR Beta short-read assay. MiXCR, run by TCRdb on the PCR reads, gives a single entry per CDR3 protein. The sample lists 15,000 to 20,000 distinct CDR3 sequences, approximately 63% occurring once. This clonotype was counted a few times. Its antigen is as yet unknown. The CDR3 covers 18 residues. This TCR derives from a human donor who had recovered from COVID-19. Sequenced: CD4+ T cells from blood, cultured in vitro. The chain recombines TRBV21-1 with TRBJ2-5; the table assigns TRBD2, which was not confirmed against the DNA. TRBV21-1 is described as a pseudogene. The CDR3 reads CASSPPETSGLREETQYF. CDR3 in DNA: TGTGCCAGCAGCCCCCCCGAGACTAGCGGGCTGCGCGAAGAGACCCAGTACTTC.